The TCR beta chain under discussion was sequenced for a study of T cell responses to AZD1222 COVID-19 vaccine. Assay used: immunoSEQ multiplex PCR; TCRdb lists only in-frame clones, some missing. Of 120,000 to 150,000 clones detected, around 90% appear once; the ten largest clones hold roughly 5.6%. Germline CDR1 and CDR2: ENHRY and SYGVKD. Trimming removed 4 bases at V and 0 bases at J, with 7 bases between. This CDR3 contains 14 residues. The J gene is TRBJ1-3, the V gene TRBV10-3; D is perhaps TRBD1 (5 bases). This TCR derives from an adult in good health. Sequencing used peripheral blood, obtained on day 0 of AZD1222 vaccination. The CDR3 nucleotides are TGTGCCATCAGTGGGGGGAGCTCTGGAAACACCATATATTTT. It codes for CAISGGSSGNTIYF.